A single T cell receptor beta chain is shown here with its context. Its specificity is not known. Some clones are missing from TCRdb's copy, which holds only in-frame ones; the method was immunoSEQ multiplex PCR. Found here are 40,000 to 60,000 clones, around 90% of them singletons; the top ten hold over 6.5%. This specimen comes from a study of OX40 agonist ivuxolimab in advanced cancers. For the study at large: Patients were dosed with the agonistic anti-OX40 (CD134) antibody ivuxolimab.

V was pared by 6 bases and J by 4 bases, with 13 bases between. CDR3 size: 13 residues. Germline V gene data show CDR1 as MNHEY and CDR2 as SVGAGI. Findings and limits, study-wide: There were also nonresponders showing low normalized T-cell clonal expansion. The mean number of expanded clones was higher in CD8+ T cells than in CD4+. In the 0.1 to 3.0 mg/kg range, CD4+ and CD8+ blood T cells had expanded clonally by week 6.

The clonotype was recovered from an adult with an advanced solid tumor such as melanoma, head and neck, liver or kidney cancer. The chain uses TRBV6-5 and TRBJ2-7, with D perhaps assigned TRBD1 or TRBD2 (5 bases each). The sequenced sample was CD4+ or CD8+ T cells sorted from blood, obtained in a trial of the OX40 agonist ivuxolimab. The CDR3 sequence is CASSRGRAYEQYV. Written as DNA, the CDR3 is TGTGCCAGCAGCCGGGGCAGGGCTTACGAGCAGTACGTC.